The 21 T cell receptor beta chains below all came from one sample that was sequenced in a study. TCRdb re-derived calls from the RT-PCR reads in MiXCR, one entry per CDR3 protein. The table lists 650,000 to 800,000 distinct CDR3 sequences, 11% to 15% of them singletons. The sample comprised memory CD4+ T cells from blood. The receptor set was obtained from a female donor in good health, serving as a healthy control.

There are a few counts of this clonotype. The chain has TRBV7-2 and TRBJ2-7; 7 positions agree with TRBD2. Germline V gene data show CDR1 as SGHTA and CDR2 as FQGNSA. The CDR3 consists of 14 residues. The junction had 7 bases not matched to a gene; V was cut back by 4 bases and J by 4 bases. The CDR3 DNA reads as TGTGCCAGCAGCTACGGCAGCGGGGCTTACGAGCAGTACTTC. Its protein product is CASSYGSGAYEQYF.

This clonotype was seen ten or more times. The CDR3 is CASQPPGGDTQYF. As DNA, the CDR3 is TGTGCATCCCAGCCTCCTGGGGGAGATACGCAGTATTTT. This chain connects TRBV7-7 to TRBJ2-3; tentatively, D is TRBD1 or TRBD2 (5 bases each). The CDR3 loop spans 13 amino acids. The V gene's germline CDR1 is SSHAT and CDR2 FNYEAQ (reference sequence).

This chain joins TRBV5-1 and TRBJ2-1; 11 bases line up with TRBD2. This CDR3 region has 15 residues. V trimming: 1 base; J trimming: 9 bases; junction bases outside the gene matches: 6. CDR1 is SGHRS, CDR2 YFSETQ, per germline. Here the CDR3 reads CASSLLAGGDAEQFF. The DNA for the CDR3 is TGCGCCAGCAGCTTGTTAGCGGGGGGGGACGCTGAGCAGTTCTTC.

There are many counts of this clonotype. The chain uses TRBV29-1 and TRBJ2-1, with 7 bases identical to TRBD2. The V gene end was trimmed by 6 bases and the J gene end by 6 bases; junction bases not matched to a gene: 11. CDR3 size: 14 residues. Germline V gives CDR1 SQVTM, CDR2 ANQGSEA. In DNA, the CDR3 is TGCAGCGTCCCGAGCGGCGGGAGCATCAATGAGCAGTTCTTC. This encodes CSVPSGGSINEQFF.

In this sample, this clonotype turned up many times. The J gene is TRBJ2-1, the V gene TRBV7-3; 11 nucleotides line up with TRBD1. The CDR3 extends over 14 amino acids. Germline-derived CDR1 and CDR2 are SGHTA and FQGTGA. J lost 8 bases, V lost 4 bases, and 4 bases had no gene match. In DNA form, the CDR3 reads TGTGCCAGCAGCTCCTGGACAGGGGGCGATGAGCAGTTCTTC. This sequence encodes CASSSWTGGDEQFF.

This rearrangement joins TRBV19 to TRBJ2-1; D might be TRBD1 or TRBD2, each matching 6 bases. The germline gives CDR1 LNHDA, CDR2 SQIVND (reference sequence). There are 18 residues in the CDR3. V lost 0 bases and J 0 bases, leaving 15 bases between the germline ends. CDR3 residues: CASSIDRRGFSSYNEQFF. CDR3 coding DNA: TGTGCCAGTAGTATAGATAGGAGGGGGTTCAGCTCCTACAATGAGCAGTTCTTC. The complete variable domain, with remaining parts taken from reference TRBV19 and TRBJ2-1, reads DGGITQSPKYLFRKEGQNVTLSCEQNLNHDAMYWYRQDPGQGLRLIYYSQIVNDFQKGDIAEGYSVSREKKESFPLTVTSAQKNPTAFYLCASSIDRRGFSSYNEQFFGPGTRLTVL.

At least ten counts were recorded for this clonotype. The chain carries TRBV7-2 and TRBJ1-2; D remains unclear. V shed 5 bases and J shed 4 bases, with 14 bases lying between them. The CDR3 totals 14 residues. The V gene's germline CDR1 is SGHTA and CDR2 FQGNSA. The DNA for the CDR3 is TGTGCCAGCAGCAGGGAGTTGGGTCCCTATGGCTACACCTTC. This codes for CASSRELGPYGYTF.

This clonotype showed up many times. V gene TRBV5-6 combines with J gene TRBJ2-1; 8 nucleotides agree with TRBD1. Germline lookup yields CDR1 SGHDT and CDR2 YYEEEE. The J segment lost 5 bases and the V segment lost 4 bases, leaving 5 bases of the junction unmatched. The CDR3 spans 14 residues. CDR3 region: CASSSTGGHNEQFF. The CDR3 DNA reads TGTGCCAGCAGCAGTACAGGGGGGCACAATGAGCAGTTCTTC.

This clonotype was seen many times. This sequence joins TRBV6-5 and TRBJ2-3; TRBD2 matches at 11 bases. This CDR3 has 15 amino acids. Looked up from germline, CDR1 is MNHEY and CDR2 is SVGAGI. V gave up 2 bases and J gave up 15 bases; unmatched junction bases: 13. CDR3: CASSYPSKLAGVGYF. The CDR3 DNA reads TGTGCCAGCAGTTACCCAAGTAAACTAGCGGGAGTGGGTTATTTT.

V gene TRBV14 combines with J gene TRBJ2-7, with a tentative D call TRBD2 (6 bases). Trimming removed 0 bases from V and 2 bases from J, with 11 bases in between. Germline V lookup: CDR1 SGHDN, CDR2 FVKESK. CDR3 length equals 15 residues. CDR3 in amino acids: CASSQDRSGAYEQYF. The CDR3 coding sequence is TGTGCCAGCAGCCAAGATCGATCGGGGGCCTACGAGCAGTACTTC.

This clonotype was recorded a few times. The V call is TRBV24-1, the J call TRBJ1-2; no firm D call. Germline loops: CDR1 KGHDR, CDR2 SFDVKD. The CDR3 extends over 13 amino acids. V lost 0 bases, J lost 6 bases, and 7 bases lay in between. The CDR3 coding sequence is TGTGCCACCAGTGATTTGTTGGGCGATGGCTACACCTTC. Its translation is CATSDLLGDGYTF.

This clonotype has a handful of counts. The chain employs TRBV20-1 and TRBJ1-3; no definite D call. Per the germline V gene, CDR1 is DFQATT and CDR2 is SNEGSKA (reference sequence). Trimming took off 2 bases at V and 3 bases at J, with 17 bases between the two ends. The CDR3 totals 16 residues. The CDR3: CSARRFGEGSGNTIYF. In nucleotides, the CDR3 is TGCAGTGCTAGACGGTTTGGGGAGGGAAGTGGAAACACCATATATTTT.

The V call is TRBV23-1, the J call TRBJ2-1, with TRBD2 as a possible D gene (6 bases). TRBV23-1 is an open reading frame whose function is uncertain. The CDR3 runs 16 residues. V was pared by 7 bases and J by 10 bases, with 26 bases between. The CDR3 loop is CASNVCLAGPAVEQFF. In DNA form, the CDR3 reads TGCGCCAGCAATGTGTGTCTTGCGGGACCCGCGGTCGAGCAGTTCTTC.

This clonotype was recorded a few times. The V gene is TRBV6-2 or TRBV6-3, the J gene TRBJ1-1; a weak D match, TRBD1 (5 bases). The CDR3 spans 13 residues. The ends were cut back, 6 bases at V and 3 bases at J, with 11 bases in the middle. Germline V gene data show CDR1 as MNHEY and CDR2 as SVGEGT. As DNA, the CDR3 is TGTGCCAGCAGCAGAGACAGCTACACTGAAGCTTTCTTT. It is translated as CASSRDSYTEAFF.

This chain joins TRBV20-1 and TRBJ2-7, with 8 bases identical to TRBD1. The CDR3 has 12 residues. Per the germline V gene, CDR1 is DFQATT and CDR2 is SNEGSKA (reference sequence). CDR3 sequence: CSTGTGAYEQYF. In DNA form, the CDR3 reads TGCAGCACCGGGACAGGCGCCTACGAGCAGTACTTC.

This clonotype was detected ten times or more. This chain uses TRBV4-3 with TRBJ2-1; 11 positions match TRBD2. Per the germline V gene, CDR1 is LGHNA and CDR2 is YSLEER. CDR3 length equals 18 residues. V shed 0 bases and J 7 bases; nucleotides not matched to a gene: 11. CDR3 coding DNA: TGCGCCAGCAGCCAAGATGCACGGACTAGCGGGCACATAAATGAGCAGTTCTTC. Translated: CASSQDARTSGHINEQFF.

At least ten counts were recorded for this clonotype. The chain recombines TRBV7-8 with TRBJ1-2; no definite D call. This CDR3 is built from 13 residues. Germline lookup yields CDR1 SGHVS and CDR2 FQNEAQ. The V and J ends lost 5 bases and 1 base respectively, with 8 bases between them. The CDR3 is CASSPGVNYGYTF. The CDR3 coding sequence is TGTGCCAGCAGCCCCGGGGTTAACTATGGCTACACCTTC.

This clonotype showed up just a few times. The chain employs TRBV20-1 and TRBJ2-1; 14 bases map to TRBD2. The J segment lost 4 bases and the V segment lost 2 bases, leaving 4 bases of the junction unmatched. CDR1 and CDR2 from the germline V gene are DFQATT and SNEGSKA (reference sequence). CDR3 length: 16 residues. For the CDR3, the DNA is TGCAGTGCTAGACTCGGGACTAGCGGGAGATACAATGAGCAGTTCTTC. This encodes CSARLGTSGRYNEQFF.

This clonotype showed up many times. This sequence joins TRBV9 and TRBJ2-1; no clear D gene. The V end lost 3 bases, the J end lost 7 bases, and 8 bases lay between the germline ends. Germline assignment: CDR1 SGDLS and CDR2 YYNGEE. CDR3 size: 12 residues. The CDR3 nucleotides read TGTGCCAGCAGCGGGACGTTGAATGAGCAGTTCTTC. Residues: CASSGTLNEQFF. The variable domain in full, with the rest retrieved from reference TRBV9 and TRBJ2-1, is DSGVTQTPKHLITATGQRVTLRCSPRSGDLSVYWYQQSLDQGLQFLIQYYNGEERAKGNILERFSAQQFPDLHSELNLSSLELGDSALYFCASSGTLNEQFFGPGTRLTVL.

There are a few counts of this clonotype. The rearrangement joins TRBV12-3 or TRBV12-4 to TRBJ2-1; 10 positions match TRBD2. CDR3 length: 16 amino acids. J was trimmed by 7 bases and V by 5 bases; bases with no gene match: 11. The CDR3: CASSAFLAGVVNEQFF. The DNA of the CDR3 is TGTGCCAGCAGTGCGTTCCTAGCGGGAGTAGTAAATGAGCAGTTCTTC.

In this sample, this clonotype turned up many times. The chain links TRBV10-3 to TRBJ1-2, with D possibly TRBD1 on 5 matching bases. CDR3 size: 13 residues. Trimming took off 3 bases at V and 2 bases at J, with 7 bases between the two ends. From germline, CDR1 is ENHRY and CDR2 SYGVKD. CDR3 amino acids: CAISDEGNYGYTF. CDR3 in DNA: TGTGCCATCAGTGATGAGGGGAACTATGGCTACACCTTC.